The text below deals with one T cell receptor (beta chain). The junction departs from the called germline gene at one end, perhaps through a read error. The length of the CDR3 is 20 residues. The germline CDR1 and CDR2 sequences are SEHNR and FQNEAQ (reference sequence). Through a sample-barcoded 5' primer and a J-beta primer mix, a second PCR was run for about 7 to 12 cycles. TCRdb re-derived calls from the 5' RACE reads in MiXCR, one entry per CDR3 protein. The sample contains about 1.7 million distinct CDR3 sequences, approximately 30% of which appear only once. The sample originates from a study of blood T cells in healthy people across ages. The study drew donors from healthy Caucasian individuals in Russia aged roughly 6 to 100.

The chain joins TRBV7-9 to TRBJ2-6; D may be TRBD1 (6 bases). The receptor comes from a woman in her twenties or thirties in good health. The material sequenced was blood. CDR3 loop: CASSSTGGQGLSSGANVRTF. In DNA, the CDR3 is TGTGCCAGCAGTTCCACTGGGGGTCAGGGGTTGTCTTCTGGGGCCAACGTCCGGACTTTC.